This T cell receptor beta chain was recovered during a study of T cell responses to AZD1222 COVID-19 vaccine. Study conclusions and caveats: Reports say nearly half of spike-specific TCRs go after unmutated variant regions. None of the repertoires were sampled until the peak T cell response had passed. Spike-wide coverage was observed for vaccine-associated CD4 TCRs, with dominant responses at 160-218 and 743-854.

Germline V lookup: CDR1 MNHEY, CDR2 SVGEGT. The CDR3 has 13 residues. The V and J ends lost 4 bases and 4 bases respectively, with 9 bases between them. TCRdb's copy holds only in-frame clones and misses some; the assay was immunoSEQ multiplex PCR. The table includes roughly 200,000 clones, around 90% detected once. Concerning this clone itself: Its antigen remains unknown.

This chain uses TRBV6-2 or TRBV6-3 with TRBJ2-3; D not resolved. The source material was peripheral blood, sampled on day 0 of AZD1222 vaccination. The sequence was collected from an adult in good health. The CDR3 region has the DNA TGTGCCAGCAGTTTCCGGCAGGCAGATACGCAGTATTTT. This sequence encodes CASSFRQADTQYF.